One sample yielded the 24 T cell receptor beta chains listed below, sequenced in a study of CD8+ T cells in alopecia areata. As for treatment: oral pan-JAK inhibitor, 5-10 mg twice daily. Sequencing relied on a cDNA template that was reverse transcribed from extracted RNA. Assay used: immunoSEQ multiplex PCR; TCRdb lists only in-frame clones, some missing. The data show 150,000 to 200,000 clones, 55% to 75% seen once. Source: CD4+ T cells sorted from blood, taken at week 24, from a patient treated with tofacitinib. These receptors were obtained from a human donor with alopecia areata.

The chain has TRBV2 and TRBJ2-2; D gene ambiguous. This CDR3 spans 15 amino acids. Germline V gene lookup returns CDR1 SNHLY and CDR2 FYNNEI. Trimming took 6 bases from V and 1 from J, leaving 12 bases between them. The DNA of the CDR3 is TGTGCCAGCAGCCCTATCCGACAGAACACCGGGGAGCTGTTTTTT. Encoded protein: CASSPIRQNTGELFF.

This clone appeared a few times. The rearrangement uses TRBV14 and TRBJ2-6; no clear D. V lost 1 base and J lost 2, with 18 bases in between. The CDR3 has 19 residues. Germline V gene data show CDR1 as SGHDN and CDR2 as FVKESK. CDR3 sequence reads: CASSQAWSKNPTGANVLTF. As DNA, the CDR3 is TGTGCCAGCAGCCAAGCGTGGTCTAAAAACCCAACTGGGGCCAACGTCCTGACTTTC.

This clone was seen a few times. The rearrangement links TRBV30 to TRBJ1-4; D gene uncertain. This CDR3 region has 15 residues. V was clipped by 0 bases and J by 7 bases, with 15 bases between them. Germline CDR1 and CDR2: GTSNPN and SVGIG (reference sequence). The CDR3 sequence is CAWSVRLVSIEKLFF. CDR3 DNA sequence: TGTGCCTGGAGTGTACGGCTGGTATCGATTGAAAAACTGTTTTTT.

The CDR3, as DNA: TGCGCCAGCAGCCCAGGACTAGCGGGCACAGATACGCAGTATTTT. Translated: CASSPGLAGTDTQYF. This chain links TRBV5-1 with TRBJ2-3, with 10 bases fitting TRBD2. This CDR3 region has 15 residues. V was clipped by 4 bases and J by 1 base; unmatched bases: 3. The germline V gene encodes CDR1 SGHRS and CDR2 YFSETQ.

Only one count was recorded for this clone. The V gene is TRBV7-6, the J gene TRBJ2-5; TRBD2 aligns across 8 bases. This CDR3 region has 15 residues. From germline, CDR1 is SGHVS and CDR2 FNYEAQ. Germline trimming cut 4 bases from V and 2 bases from J; bases unmatched to any gene: 6. CDR3: CASSSAPSGQETQYF. As DNA, the CDR3 is TGTGCCAGCAGCTCCGCCCCTAGCGGGCAAGAGACCCAGTACTTC.

This clone was counted only a few times. Germline is not matched at one junction end, which may reflect a read error. The V call is TRBV7-2, the J call TRBJ2-5; TRBD1 agrees at 9 bases. Per the germline V gene, CDR1 is SGHTA and CDR2 is FQGNSA. The CDR3 covers 13 residues. This CDR3 reads CASSFNLRDRVNF. In DNA, the CDR3 is TGTGCCAGCAGCTTCAATTTGCGGGACAGGGTCAACTTC.

This sequence joins TRBV9 and TRBJ1-6; D is perhaps TRBD1 (5 bases). The CDR3 spans 15 residues. Germline lookup yields CDR1 SGDLS and CDR2 YYNGEE. Trimming cost V 5 bases and J 6 bases, with 15 bases left between them. Here the CDR3 reads CASSRERGRNSPLHF. The DNA of the CDR3 is TGTGCCAGCAGTAGAGAGAGGGGTCGTAATTCACCCCTCCACTTT.

V and J are TRBV14 and TRBJ2-7; 9 positions match TRBD2. V was pared by 2 bases and J by 2 bases, with 4 bases of the junction left unmatched. The CDR3 is made up of 15 amino acids. From germline, CDR1 is SGHDN and CDR2 FVKESK. CDR3 DNA: TGTGCCAGCAGCCAAAGACTAGCGGCAACCTACGAGCAGTACTTC. This translates into CASSQRLAATYEQYF.

In this sample, this clone turned up a few times. This rearrangement joins TRBV5-1 to TRBJ2-7; 7 positions match TRBD1. The CDR3 covers 16 residues. CDR1 SGHRS and CDR2 YFSETQ come from the germline V gene. With V trimmed by 0 bases and J by 7 bases, 13 bases remained unmatched. CDR3 region: CASSLGLRDRAREQYF. CDR3 nucleotides: TGCGCCAGCAGCTTGGGCCTCCGGGACAGAGCTCGGGAGCAGTACTTC.

There are a few counts of this clone. The chain joins TRBV5-5 to TRBJ2-1, with TRBD2 matching 10 bases. V shed 3 bases and J 7 bases; nucleotides not matched to a gene: 7. The germline CDR1 and CDR2 sequences are SGHKS and YYEKEE (reference sequence). The CDR3 runs to 15 residues. The DNA for the CDR3 is TGTGCCAGCAGCTCAAAGCGGGAGGGGGAAAATGAGCAGTTCTTC. It specifies CASSSKREGENEQFF.

The chain joins TRBV2 to TRBJ2-4, with D possibly being TRBD1 (6 bases). The CDR3 contains 11 residues. V shed 7 bases and J shed 11 bases, with 12 bases lying between them. Germline loops: CDR1 SNHLY, CDR2 FYNNEI. CDR3 protein: CASTDSSLQYF. CDR3 DNA sequence: TGTGCCAGCACGGACAGTTCTCTTCAGTACTTC.

The V call is TRBV29-1, the J call TRBJ2-2; D is ambiguous. Trimming removed 4 bases from V and 0 bases from J, with 12 bases in between. The germline V gene has CDR1 SQVTM and CDR2 ANQGSEA. This CDR3 has 15 residues. The CDR3 protein is CSVAVGGANTGELFF. The CDR3 coding sequence is TGCAGCGTTGCGGTTGGTGGGGCGAACACCGGGGAGCTGTTTTTT.

The J gene is TRBJ2-7, the V gene TRBV5-4; the match to TRBD2 covers 7 bases. From germline, CDR1 is SGHNT and CDR2 YYREEE (reference sequence). The CDR3 is 15 residues long. V lost 4 bases and J lost 1; bases outside the gene matches: 8. CDR3 protein: CASSPGPGGSYEQYF. CDR3 DNA: TGTGCCAGCAGCCCGGGGCCGGGAGGTTCCTACGAGCAGTACTTC. Together with reference TRBV5-4 and TRBJ2-7, the CDR3 gives the full variable domain: ETGVTQSPTHLIKTRGQQVTLRCSSQSGHNTVSWYQQALGQGPQFIFQYYREEENGRGNFPPRFSGLQFPNYSSELNVNALELDDSALYLCASSPGPGGSYEQYFGPGTRLTVT.

This clone was counted once. V usage is TRBV28 and J usage is TRBJ2-2, with D unclear. The V end was cut by 7 bases, the J end by 0 bases, with 6 bases between. Germline V gene lookup returns CDR1 MDHEN and CDR2 SYDVKM. The CDR3 is 13 residues long. CDR3 amino acids: CASIDPNTGELFF. The CDR3 coding sequence is TGTGCCAGCATCGACCCGAACACCGGGGAGCTGTTTTTT.

The gene calls are TRBV6-5 and TRBJ1-2, with 7 bases lining up with TRBD1. Germline V gene data show CDR1 as MNHEY and CDR2 as SVGAGI. This CDR3 has 12 residues. J gave up 8 bases and V 6 bases, and 6 bases lay outside the gene matches. This CDR3 is CASSRGARGYTF. Written as DNA, the CDR3 is TGTGCCAGCAGCAGGGGGGCGCGAGGCTACACCTTC.

The CDR3 loop reads CASTIAGHRGSGEQFF. The DNA for the CDR3 is TGTGCCAGTACCATAGCTGGACACAGGGGGTCTGGTGAGCAGTTCTTC. This rearrangement joins TRBV19 to TRBJ2-1; TRBD1 agrees at 8 bases. Trimming cost V 7 bases and J 9 bases; bases outside gene matches: 17. The CDR3 has 16 residues. Germline V lookup: CDR1 LNHDA, CDR2 SQIVND (reference sequence).

The V gene is TRBV28, the J gene TRBJ2-1; 8 bases are a match to TRBD1. This CDR3 contains 15 residues. The germline V gene has CDR1 MDHEN and CDR2 SYDVKM. V lost 3 bases to trimming and J lost 9 bases; unmatched junction nucleotides: 10. Here the CDR3 reads CASSFPGGGVGEQFF. The DNA of the CDR3 is TGTGCCAGCAGTTTCCCAGGGGGCGGAGTTGGTGAGCAGTTCTTC.

This chain uses TRBV5-1 with TRBJ2-2, with D unclear. Trimming stripped 5 bases from V and 8 bases from J, with 10 bases between. This CDR3 is 12 amino acids long. Germline-derived CDR1 and CDR2 are SGHRS and YFSETQ. The CDR3 here is CASSLTRGELFF. The CDR3 region has the DNA TGCGCCAGCAGTCTTACACGGGGGGAGCTGTTTTTT.

The chain carries TRBV29-1 and TRBJ2-7, with TRBD1 matching 12 bases. The CDR3 contains 16 residues. V shed 5 bases, J shed 7 bases, and the junction held 15 bases outside the gene matches. Per germline, CDR1 SQVTM and CDR2 ANQGSEA. This CDR3 is CSVRPPGGTGGREQYF. The CDR3, as DNA: TGCAGCGTTCGCCCCCCTGGTGGGACAGGGGGCCGGGAGCAGTACTTC.

DNA of the CDR3: TGCGCCAGCAGCCAAGATAGATTGGGGAATCAGCCCCAGCATTTT. It encodes CASSQDRLGNQPQHF. This chain links TRBV4-3 with TRBJ1-5; D uncertain. The CDR3 is made up of 15 amino acids. Germline assignment: CDR1 LGHNA and CDR2 YSLEER. Trimming removed 0 bases at V and 4 bases at J, with 10 bases between.

The rearrangement links TRBV19 to TRBJ2-2; 7 positions agree with TRBD1. Germline V gene data show CDR1 as LNHDA and CDR2 as SQIVND (reference sequence). The CDR3 runs 14 residues. Losses at the gene ends were 9 bases for V and 0 bases for J; bases not matched to a gene: 4. The CDR3 spells CASIQGANTGELFF. The CDR3 coding sequence is TGTGCCAGCATTCAGGGGGCGAACACCGGGGAGCTGTTTTTT.

The chain uses TRBV5-1 and TRBJ2-7; D not resolved. The CDR3 has 14 amino acids. The germline V gene encodes CDR1 SGHRS and CDR2 YFSETQ. V was pared by 0 bases and J by 0 bases, with 7 bases between. This CDR3 is CASSLVATSYEQYF. The DNA for the CDR3 is TGCGCCAGCAGCTTGGTGGCTACCTCCTACGAGCAGTACTTC.

This clone has more than one count but fewer than ten. This chain uses TRBV29-1 with TRBJ2-7; 11 bases line up with TRBD1. The CDR3 covers 12 residues. The germline V gene has CDR1 SQVTM and CDR2 ANQGSEA. The junction had 7 bases not matched to a gene; V was cut back by 7 bases and J by 8 bases. CDR3 nucleotides: TGCAGCGGCGGGGACAGGGGGTTGAAGCAGTACTTC. This codes for CSGGDRGLKQYF.

The chain combines TRBV19 with TRBJ1-5; a possible D gene is TRBD1 (6 bases). The CDR3 loop spans 15 amino acids. Trimming removed 7 bases from V and 3 bases from J, with 16 bases in between. Per germline, CDR1 LNHDA and CDR2 SQIVND (reference sequence). CDR3 bases: TGTGCCAGTATTGGCGGACAGACTATCAATCAGCCCCAGCATTTT. Amino acid sequence: CASIGGQTINQPQHF.